This T cell receptor (beta chain) was sequenced for a study of cytomegalovirus exposure and HLA in healthy donors listed by TCRdb under 2017. Background on the whole study: An earlier analysis of approximately 590 of the donors reported 250 to 300 Gb of sequence data and some 120 million unique TCR beta sequences from 150 million to 200 million T cells. Donor age, sex, ethnicity and CMV serostatus were compiled together with the repertoire data. On average, around 200,000 unique TCR beta nucleotide sequences were sequenced per donor among more than 350 genotyped donors of the cohort, with 15% to 20% of those sequences being non-productive. About 280 gigabases of sequencing data and approximately 91 million unique TCR sequences made up an early release that covered around 640 HLA-typed donors. Rather than using new phenotypic data, the later analysis identified candidate immune exposures from TCR beta sequences and from how often those sequences occurred across donors. The study aimed to test whether cataloging public T cell receptors could reveal signatures of past pathogen exposure. Of the roughly 430 genotyped donors, over 70% fell in the genetic ancestry cluster associated with self-reported Caucasian donors. Typing coverage differed by locus: A, B, C, DRB1 and DQB1 were typed in about 629-640 donors, DQA1 in about 560, DPA1 in 600 to 610, and DPB1 in about 450. A later genetic analysis took genome-wide SNP genotypes for about 65% of the roughly 670 donors and used that subset as a discovery cohort. Every repertoire in the discovery cohort had been generated on one and the same sequencing platform. In addition to the first cohort of several hundred subjects, a separate validation cohort of 130 or so different subjects was used. HLA typing covered class I and class II loci at four-digit resolution. To predict cytomegalovirus infection status, the study brought together high-throughput TCR immunosequencing, statistical association of individual TCRs with disease status, and machine learning. The T cell repertoires of several hundred subjects were profiled by immunosequencing and related to cytomegalovirus serostatus. In an earlier analysis of 587 of the donors, high-throughput TCR beta sequencing was used to judge whether each TCR beta V gene segment behaved as functional or pseudogenic. Several DR-DQ haplotypes were handled as single units for association and clustering because linkage in the cohort was strong. In a later analysis, previously published TCR beta repertoires from several hundred donors were re-analyzed and high-resolution HLA genotyping was added so that TCR occurrence patterns could be studied. Results the study describes overall, beyond this receptor: A later analysis reported that several top co-occurrence clusters appeared linked to parvovirus B19, influenza, CMV and Epstein-Barr virus. HLA typing was unavailable for some donors at each locus, so association tests used only the typed subset. A further reported finding was that TCR beta sequences accurately predicted the HLA-A and HLA-B alleles for most subjects in the first cohort. The only immune exposure information available for the cohort was CMV serostatus. A total of about 150 TCR beta chains were listed by the study as associated with cytomegalovirus. Sequencing depth was assumed to be roughly uniform across donors in the presence/absence analyses, though that assumption may not hold. A later analysis found that HLA-associated TCR beta chains were more clonally expanded and had lower generation probabilities than equally common non-associated chains. The cohort was sequenced for TCR beta chains only, and without alpha or paired-chain data the features that could be detected were limited. Linkage disequilibrium might explain the correlated functional status among segregating V segments, but an unknown experimental factor could not be excluded. Assigning TCR associations to individual alleles was difficult when HLA alleles, especially DR and DQ, strongly co-occurred. A few of the identified cytomegalovirus-associated TCR beta chains were confirmed in vitro to be specific for cytomegalovirus antigens. In a later analysis, most CMV-associated TCR beta chains were found to appear HLA-restricted, with HLA associations seemingly driven largely by CMV exposure. In a later analysis, the rate of TCR association differed among HLA loci, with DRB1 alleles having the most associated TCRs and HLA-C alleles having the fewest. Compared with the approximately 670-donor mean, donors in an Asian-associated ancestry cluster had fewer N-insertions in productive TCRs, according to a later genetic analysis. According to the authors, the approach could potentially be generalized to other disease states and immunological phenotypes. At a false discovery rate of 0.05, a later analysis linked under 20,000 TCR beta sequences to specific HLA alleles. Because counts were too low, roughly 16 rarely observed V segments, including chromosome 9 orphons, were left out of the earlier analysis of 587 of the donors. In an earlier analysis of approximately 600 of the donors, most TCR beta V segments were observed in productive rearrangements about 87% or about 30% of the time, broadly matching IMGT annotations. The classifier was reported to diagnose cytomegalovirus status with high specificity and sensitivity in both the original cohort and the validation cohort. Some IMGT-functional V segments, including TRBV6-2 and TRBV6-3, could not be distinguished by the 87-base-pair reads and were therefore excluded. In a later genetic analysis, a missense DCLRE1C variant was associated with V-gene and J-gene trimming of TCR beta chains, and the association was replicated in an independent cohort. Across donors, most TCR sequences were observed very rarely, whereas some public TCRs were present in many individuals. A cluster of highly shared sequence variants was judged likely to represent a technical artifact of the sequencing pipeline.

The CDR3, cysteine through phenylalanine, is 14 amino acids long. Left in the record is the CDR3 DNA by itself, 42 bases read in frame from the first base. Via the germline V gene, CDR1 is MNHNS and CDR2 SASEGT. The V end gives up 4 bases and the J end 1 base, leaving 1 base in the junction not matched to a gene. Library generation was performed with the immunoSEQ multiplex PCR assay. A mixture of 60 forward primers for TCR Vbeta segments and 13 reverse primers for TCR Jbeta segments was used in the multiplex PCR. A multiplex PCR assay on genomic DNA amplified the CDR3 region of rearranged TCR beta genes. Amplified TCR beta libraries were sequenced as 87-base-pair reads on the Illumina HiSeq System. Per the source publication's procedure: A later analysis tallied 75 million to 95 million unique TCR beta chains across the 666 repertoires, and around 9.9 million of those chains were shared by two or more donors. A nearest-neighbor algorithm error-corrected the raw reads and collapsed the reads into unique sequences, merging closely related sequences to remove PCR and sequencing errors. V, D and J gene segments were assigned by aligning CDR3 sequences to IMGT reference sequences. Each retained sequence needed at least a six-nucleotide match to both a V gene segment and a J gene segment. A rearrangement counted as productive if the CDR3 had no stop codons and remained in frame with V and J, and every other rearrangement counted as non-productive. Following IMGT convention, CDR3 was defined as the stretch from the second conserved V-encoded cysteine up to the conserved J-encoded phenylalanine. The earlier analysis of approximately 590 of the donors excluded any sequence lacking an unambiguous match to a single V gene segment. In an earlier analysis of several hundred of the donors, a V segment was called functional when productive rearrangements were above 56.7%, and segregating when the standard deviation between donors exceeded 5%. A statistical classification framework was developed to diagnose cytomegalovirus status using the catalog of TCR beta chain sequences. V and J gene assignment, in a later analysis, came from comparing TCR nucleotide sequences with IMGT/GENE-DB human TR gene sequences. A later analysis assigned CDR3 sequences and most-parsimonious VDJ recombination scenarios with the TCRdist pipeline. In a later analysis, every TCR beta chain was defined by the combination of its CDR3 amino acid sequence and its V-gene family, and reads without a unique V-gene family were dropped. A later analysis removed 500 to 600 highly shared, low-generation-probability nucleotide sequences to deal with suspected cross-contamination and a sequencing artifact. In a later analysis, a clonal expansion index for each public chain was calculated from normalized within-repertoire ranks of inferred template counts. A later analysis computed generation probabilities with a VDJ recombination model fitted to out-of-frame rearrangements, and checked the results against IGoR. Hypergeometric tests were used in a later analysis to score TCR-TCR, TCR-HLA and TCR-CMV co-occurrence, with a repertoire-size bias correction applied to the TCR pairs. False discovery rates were estimated in a later analysis by permuting HLA or CMV assignments 20 times. In a later analysis, co-occurring TCRs were grouped using DBSCAN, with TCRdist sequence similarity added in when clustering inside HLA-allele-positive subsets. Repertoires with fewer than 30,000 or more than 120,000 public chains were left out of co-occurrence clustering, as were five repertoires with anomalous nucleotide sharing. The table was pulled from immuneACCESS by TCRdb, which kept in-frame rearrangements only. Such tables lose some clones; where checked, under half of the loss comes from unresolved V genes, and the rest has no known cause. Clone size and the V and J calls come from that table; the DNA yielded D and trimming. The sample includes around 120,000 clones, with approximately 72% observed a single time. Approximately 28% of the sample goes to the ten largest clones.

As to this clone: What this receptor recognizes is not known. No qualities accompany the bases; no much larger clone lies one base away.

The cohort comprised hundreds of healthy bone marrow donors. At the time of sampling, all cohort members were nominally healthy, though unrecorded immune exposures were likely present. The donor was CMV seropositive and was included in the group of some 290 seropositive cohort members. A peripheral blood sample was collected from each donor, and TCR beta sequencing was performed on peripheral blood mononuclear cells. The Qiagen DNeasy Blood Extraction Kit was used to extract genomic DNA from the blood cell samples. This sequence originates from a man aged 55 to 69 in good health and CMV-seropositive. Sequenced sample: PBMCs. Recombination linked TRBV6-1 to TRBJ1-2, with 9 bases matching TRBD1. The nucleotide sequence is given as TGTGCCAGCAGTGCGGACAGGGGTAACTATGGCTACACCTTC. Its protein is CASSADRGNYGYTF.